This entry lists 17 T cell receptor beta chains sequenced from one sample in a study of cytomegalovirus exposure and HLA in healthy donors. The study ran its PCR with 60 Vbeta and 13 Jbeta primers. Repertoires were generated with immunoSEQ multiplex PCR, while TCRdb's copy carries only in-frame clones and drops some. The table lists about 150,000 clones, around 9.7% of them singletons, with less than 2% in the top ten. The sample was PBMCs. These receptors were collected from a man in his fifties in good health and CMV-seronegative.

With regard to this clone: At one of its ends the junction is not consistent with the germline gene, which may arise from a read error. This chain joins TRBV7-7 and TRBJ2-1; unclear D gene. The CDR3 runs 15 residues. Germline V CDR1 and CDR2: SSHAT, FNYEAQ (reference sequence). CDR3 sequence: CASSFGTGAYNEQFF. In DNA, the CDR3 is TGTGCTAGCAGCTTCGGTACCGGAGCTTACAATGAGCAGTTCTTC. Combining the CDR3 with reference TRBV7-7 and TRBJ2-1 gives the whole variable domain GAGVSQSPRYKVTKRGQDVTLRCDPISSHATLYWYQQALGQGPEFLTYFNYEAQPDKSGLPSDRFSAERPEGSISTLTIQRTEQRDSAMYRCASSFGTGAYNEQFFGPGTRLTVL.

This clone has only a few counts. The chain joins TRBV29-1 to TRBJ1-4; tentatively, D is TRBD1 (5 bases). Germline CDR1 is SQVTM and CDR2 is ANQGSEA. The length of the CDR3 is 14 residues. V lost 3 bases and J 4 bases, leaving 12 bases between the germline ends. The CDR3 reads CSVETGGNNEKLFF. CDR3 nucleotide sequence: TGCAGCGTTGAGACCGGGGGGAATAATGAAAAACTGTTTTTT.

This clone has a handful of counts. CDR3 loop: CASSYPRTSELEQYF. CDR3 nucleotide sequence: TGTGCCAGCAGTTACCCTCGGACTAGCGAGCTCGAGCAGTACTTC. This chain links TRBV6-6 with TRBJ2-7; 9 bases map to TRBD2. V dropped 2 bases and J dropped 6; count of bases not matched to a gene: 8. Per germline, CDR1 MNHNY and CDR2 SVGAGI (reference sequence). CDR3 length: 15 residues.

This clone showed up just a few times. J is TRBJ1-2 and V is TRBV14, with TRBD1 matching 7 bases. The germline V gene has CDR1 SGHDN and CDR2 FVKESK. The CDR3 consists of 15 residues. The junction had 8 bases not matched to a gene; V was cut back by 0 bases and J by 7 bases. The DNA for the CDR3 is TGTGCCAGCAGCCAAGATTGGGGACAGCGAGGTGGCTACACCTTC. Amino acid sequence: CASSQDWGQRGGYTF. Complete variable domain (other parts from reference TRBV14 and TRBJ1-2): EAGVTQFPSHSVIEKGQTVTLRCDPISGHDNLYWYRRVMGKEIKFLLHFVKESKQDESGMPNNRFLAERTGGTYSTLKVQPAELEDSGVYFCASSQDWGQRGGYTFGSGTRLTVV.

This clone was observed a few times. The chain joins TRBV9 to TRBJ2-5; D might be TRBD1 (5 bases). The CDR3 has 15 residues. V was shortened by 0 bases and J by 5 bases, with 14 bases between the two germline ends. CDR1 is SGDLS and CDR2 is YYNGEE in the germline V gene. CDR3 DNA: TGTGCCAGCAGCGTAGCCGGACAACCGGTGGAGACCCAGTACTTC. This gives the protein CASSVAGQPVETQYF. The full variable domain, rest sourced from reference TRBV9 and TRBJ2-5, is DSGVTQTPKHLITATGQRVTLRCSPRSGDLSVYWYQQSLDQGLQFLIQYYNGEERAKGNILERFSAQQFPDLHSELNLSSLELGDSALYFCASSVAGQPVETQYFGPGTRLLVL.

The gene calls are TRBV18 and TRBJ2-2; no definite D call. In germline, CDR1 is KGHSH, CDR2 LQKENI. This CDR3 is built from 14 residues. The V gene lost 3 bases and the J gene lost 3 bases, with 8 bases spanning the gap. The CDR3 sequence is CASSPHPDTGELFF. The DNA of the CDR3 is TGTGCCAGCTCACCCCATCCAGACACCGGGGAGCTGTTTTTT.

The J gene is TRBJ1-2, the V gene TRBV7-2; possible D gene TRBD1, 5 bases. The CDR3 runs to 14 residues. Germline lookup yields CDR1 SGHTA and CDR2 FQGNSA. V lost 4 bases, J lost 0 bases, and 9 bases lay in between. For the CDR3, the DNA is TGTGCCAGCAGCTACGGACAAGCTAACTATGGCTACACCTTC. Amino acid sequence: CASSYGQANYGYTF.

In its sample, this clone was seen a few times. CDR3 protein: CASSWGRGSGNNEQFF. The CDR3 bases are TGCGCCAGCAGCTGGGGAAGGGGGTCGGGCAACAATGAGCAGTTCTTC. The genes are TRBV5-1 and TRBJ2-1; D is possibly TRBD1 (6 bases). Germline assignment: CDR1 SGHRS and CDR2 YFSETQ. The CDR3 sequence is 16 residues long. Trimming took off 3 bases at V and 5 bases at J, with 18 bases between the two ends. The variable domain in full, with the rest retrieved from reference TRBV5-1 and TRBJ2-1, is KAGVTQTPRYLIKTRGQQVTLSCSPISGHRSVSWYQQTPGQGLQFLFEYFSETQRNKGNFPGRFSGRQFSNSRSEMNVSTLELGDSALYLCASSWGRGSGNNEQFFGPGTRLTVL.

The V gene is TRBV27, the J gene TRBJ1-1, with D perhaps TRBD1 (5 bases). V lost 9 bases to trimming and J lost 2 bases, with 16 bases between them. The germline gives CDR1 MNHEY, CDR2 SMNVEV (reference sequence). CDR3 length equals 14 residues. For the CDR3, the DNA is TGTGCCAGTAGGCTGTCAGGGTTAAACACTGAAGCTTTCTTT. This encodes CASRLSGLNTEAFF.

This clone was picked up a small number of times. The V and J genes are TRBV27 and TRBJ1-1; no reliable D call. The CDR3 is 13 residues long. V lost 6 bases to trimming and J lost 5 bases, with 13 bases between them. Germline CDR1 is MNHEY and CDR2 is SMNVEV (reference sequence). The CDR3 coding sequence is TGTGCCAGCAGACCTAACCGGGGAACTGAAGCTTTCTTT. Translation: CASRPNRGTEAFF.

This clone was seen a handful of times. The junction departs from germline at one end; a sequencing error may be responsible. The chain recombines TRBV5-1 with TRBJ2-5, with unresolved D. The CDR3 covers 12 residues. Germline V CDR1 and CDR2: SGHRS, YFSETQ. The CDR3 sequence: CASSLDQETQYF. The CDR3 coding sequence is TGCGCCAGCAGCTTGGACCAGGAGACCCAGTACTTC.

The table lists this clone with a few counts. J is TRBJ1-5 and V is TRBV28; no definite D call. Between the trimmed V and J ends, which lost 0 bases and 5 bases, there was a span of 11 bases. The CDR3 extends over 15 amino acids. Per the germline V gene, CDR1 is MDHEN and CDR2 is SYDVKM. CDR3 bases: TGTGCCAGCAGTTTATGGGGAGGGAGGGATCAGCCCCAGCATTTT. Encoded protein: CASSLWGGRDQPQHF.

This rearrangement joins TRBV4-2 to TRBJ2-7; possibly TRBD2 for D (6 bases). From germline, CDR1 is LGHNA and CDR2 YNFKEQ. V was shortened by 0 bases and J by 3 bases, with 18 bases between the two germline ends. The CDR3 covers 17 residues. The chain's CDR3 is CASSQEGGGDNVYEQYF. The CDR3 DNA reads TGTGCCAGCAGCCAAGAAGGCGGAGGGGATAATGTCTACGAGCAGTACTTC.

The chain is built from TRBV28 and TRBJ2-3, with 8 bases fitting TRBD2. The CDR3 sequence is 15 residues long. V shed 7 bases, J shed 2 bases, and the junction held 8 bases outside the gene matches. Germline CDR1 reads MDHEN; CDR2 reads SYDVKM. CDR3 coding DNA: TGTGCCAGCATTTTTACTAGCGGACCCACAGATACGCAGTATTTT. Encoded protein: CASIFTSGPTDTQYF.

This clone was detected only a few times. The CDR3 DNA reads TGTGCCAGCAGTGGGTATGCCGGGACAGCGACCGGGGAGCTGTTTTTT. Translating gives CASSGYAGTATGELFF. J is TRBJ2-2 and V is TRBV2; TRBD1 agrees at 7 bases. Trimming took 4 bases from V and 5 from J; bases not matched to a gene: 10. The CDR3 covers 16 residues. Germline V gives CDR1 SNHLY, CDR2 FYNNEI.

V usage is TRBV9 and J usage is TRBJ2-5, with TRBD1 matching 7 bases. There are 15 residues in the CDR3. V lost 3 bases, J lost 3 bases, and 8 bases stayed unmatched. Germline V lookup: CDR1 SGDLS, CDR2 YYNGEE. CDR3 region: CASSDSGQNKETQYF. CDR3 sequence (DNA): TGTGCCAGCAGCGACTCGGGACAGAATAAAGAGACCCAGTACTTC.

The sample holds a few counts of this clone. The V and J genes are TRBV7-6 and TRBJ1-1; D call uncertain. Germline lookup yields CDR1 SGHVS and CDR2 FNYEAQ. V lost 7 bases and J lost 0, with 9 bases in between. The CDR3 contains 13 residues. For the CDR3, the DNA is TGTGCCAGCAAAGCGGAGTTGAACACTGAAGCTTTCTTT. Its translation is CASKAELNTEAFF.